This T cell receptor (beta chain) was retrieved from a study of cytomegalovirus exposure and HLA in healthy donors. Background on the study: An analysis done earlier identified 117 million unique TCR beta sequences from about 179 million T cells. General observations from the study: In the analysis, some V segments, TRBV6-2 and TRBV6-3 included, were excluded as indistinguishable.

CDR1 SGHVS and CDR2 FNYEAQ come from the germline V gene. The CDR3 is 14 amino acids. Unmatched junction bases numbered 3, after V lost 6 bases and J lost 2 bases. For this clone: Its target is unknown.

Donors showed nominal health when sampled, although they likely had unrecorded immune exposures. The PCR ran on 60 Vbeta and 13 Jbeta primers. Some clones are missing from TCRdb's copy, which holds only in-frame ones; the method was immunoSEQ multiplex PCR. The table records 75,000 to 95,000 clones, over 75% of them present only once. The sequenced sample consisted of PBMCs. The genes are TRBV7-6 and TRBJ2-3, with 9 nucleotides matching TRBD1. This sequence was found in a human donor in good health. The CDR3 spells CASSRDRVTDTQYF. In DNA form, the CDR3 reads TGTGCCAGCAGTAGGGACAGGGTCACAGATACGCAGTATTTT.